One sample yielded the 25 T cell receptor beta chains listed below, sequenced in a study of human T cells and chemical hapten exposure. TCRdb reanalysed the RACE reads using MiXCR and keeps one entry per CDR3 protein. The data show roughly 200,000 distinct CDR3 sequences, under 25% seen once. Time point: patch test 1, 2 weeks after DPC sensitization. Treatment meaning: therapeutic diphenylcyclopropenone sensitization with weekly scalp DPC. The specimen comprised whole blood, sampled in connection with sensitization to the hapten diphenylcyclopropenone (DPC). Source of these receptors: a woman between 45 and 65 years old with alopecia areata. Some clones in this sample may be carry-over from other donors' samples.

This chain links TRBV5-1 with TRBJ1-5, with 10 bases lining up with TRBD1. Unmatched junction bases numbered 3, after V lost 3 bases and J lost 3 bases. CDR1 is SGHRS, CDR2 YFSETQ, per germline. The CDR3 spans 15 residues. The CDR3 sequence: CASSSTGGINQPQHF. The CDR3 coding sequence is TGCGCCAGCAGCTCGACAGGGGGCATCAATCAGCCCCAGCATTTT.

The chain combines TRBV20-1 with TRBJ1-1; 9 bases map to TRBD1. The CDR3 is 16 amino acids. CDR1 DFQATT and CDR2 SNEGSKA come from the germline V gene (reference sequence). V was pared by 0 bases and J by 6 bases, with 11 bases of the junction left unmatched. The CDR3 coding sequence is TGCAGTGCTAGAGACCCCTGGACAGGGGAATGGTCTGAAGCTTTCTTT. Translation gives CSARDPWTGEWSEAFF.

The J gene is TRBJ2-2, the V gene TRBV29-1; D could derive from TRBD1 or TRBD2 (5 bases each). The CDR3 runs to 13 residues. V shed 4 bases and J shed 5 bases, with 11 bases lying between them. Germline CDR1 is SQVTM and CDR2 is ANQGSEA. The CDR3 DNA follows: TGCAGCGTTGTCCTTGGGGGAACCGGGGAGCTGTTTTTT. Translating gives CSVVLGGTGELFF.

The rearrangement uses TRBV5-5 and TRBJ1-2, with TRBD1 identical over 7 bases. Germline CDR1 is SGHKS and CDR2 is YYEKEE (reference sequence). The CDR3 has 15 amino acids. The J segment lost 2 bases and the V segment lost 4 bases, leaving 8 bases of the junction unmatched. The CDR3 sequence: CASSQTTGPNYGYTF. The DNA of the CDR3 is TGTGCCAGCAGCCAAACGACAGGGCCCAACTATGGCTACACCTTC.

This clonotype was seen a handful of times. The rearrangement uses TRBV27 and TRBJ2-7; D unresolved. Per germline, CDR1 MNHEY and CDR2 SMNVEV (reference sequence). Trimming removed 1 base at V and 1 base at J, with 11 bases between. The CDR3 sequence is 15 residues long. CDR3 sequence: CASSLLGAVSYEQYF. The CDR3 bases are TGTGCCAGCAGTTTATTGGGCGCGGTATCCTACGAGCAGTACTTC.

This clonotype was observed a handful of times. The V call is TRBV27, the J call TRBJ1-1; D remains ambiguous. V lost 3 bases to trimming and J lost 7 bases, with 12 bases between them. Germline V CDR1 and CDR2: MNHEY, SMNVEV (reference sequence). This CDR3 has 13 residues. CDR3 sequence reads: CASSLYGKFEAFF. The CDR3 DNA reads TGTGCCAGCAGTTTGTACGGAAAATTTGAAGCTTTCTTT.

This clonotype occurred a few times. V usage is TRBV5-4 and J usage is TRBJ2-7; 9 bases are shared with TRBD1. Germline V CDR1 and CDR2: SGHNT, YYREEE (reference sequence). The CDR3 runs 14 residues. The trim removed 3 bases at V and 5 bases at J, leaving 6 bases unmatched. The CDR3 DNA reads as TGTGCCAGCAGCTCATTGGACAGGGGAAACGAGCAGTACTTC. It yields the protein CASSSLDRGNEQYF.

This clonotype was counted between two and nine times. The chain is built from TRBV18 and TRBJ1-1; D is ambiguous. V was trimmed by 3 bases and J by 3 bases, leaving 8 bases between them. The germline V gene has CDR1 KGHSH and CDR2 LQKENI. There are 13 residues in the CDR3. DNA for the CDR3: TGTGCCAGCTCACCGAAGTGGGACACTGAAGCTTTCTTT. Amino acids: CASSPKWDTEAFF. Supplemented by reference TRBV18 and TRBJ1-1, the full variable domain reads NAGVMQNPRHLVRRRGQEARLRCSPMKGHSHVYWYRQLPEEGLKFMVYLQKENIIDESGMPKERFSAEFPKEGPSILRIQQVVRGDSAAYFCASSPKWDTEAFFGQGTRLTVV.

Of note for this clonotype: This may arise from a read error, as a much more abundant clone is one base away. The rearrangement joins TRBV10-3 to TRBJ2-1; tentative D call: TRBD2 (6 bases). The CDR3 totals 14 residues. Germline V gene data show CDR1 as ENHRY and CDR2 as SYGVKD. The CDR3 DNA sequence: TGTGCCATCAGTGAGCGGGAGACCTACAATAAGCAGTTCTTC. Protein sequence: CAISERETYNKQFF.

This clonotype was counted at least ten times. The chain combines TRBV20-1 with TRBJ2-3; 7 nucleotides agree with TRBD1. The CDR3 has 13 residues. The V and J ends lost 6 bases and 5 bases, in that order; junction bases with no gene match: 8. Looked up from germline, CDR1 is DFQATT and CDR2 is SNEGSKA (reference sequence). The CDR3, as DNA: TGCAGTGCCGAACGACAGGGCCTAGATACGCAGTATTTT. The encoded protein is CSAERQGLDTQYF.

V is TRBV13 and J is TRBJ1-1; a weak D match, TRBD1 (6 bases). The germline CDR1 and CDR2 sequences are PRHDT and FYEKMQ (reference sequence). CDR3 length: 16 residues. Trimming cost V 0 bases and J 2 bases, with 13 bases left between them. The CDR3 loop is CASSLGRLGANTEAFF. The DNA for the CDR3 is TGTGCCAGCAGCTTAGGCCGGTTGGGGGCCAACACTGAAGCTTTCTTT.

This clonotype appeared a few times. The chain carries TRBV20-1 and TRBJ2-4; 9 positions match TRBD1. V was pared by 6 bases and J by 0 bases, with 18 bases of the junction left unmatched. CDR3 length: 19 residues. Per the germline V gene, CDR1 is DFQATT and CDR2 is SNEGSKA (reference sequence). The CDR3 loop reads CSANPRDRERAIAKNIQYF. DNA for the CDR3: TGCAGTGCCAACCCCCGGGACAGGGAGCGGGCTATAGCCAAAAACATTCAGTACTTC.

This clonotype turned up a few times. The rearrangement joins TRBV6-5 to TRBJ2-7; 11 bases match TRBD2. CDR1 MNHEY and CDR2 SVGAGI come from the germline V gene. V lost 5 bases and J lost 5; bases outside the gene matches: 5. The CDR3 loop spans 14 amino acids. The CDR3 sequence: CASSTSGRFNEQYF. The CDR3, as DNA: TGTGCCAGCAGTACTAGCGGGAGATTCAACGAGCAGTACTTC.

This clonotype was found many times. The rearrangement joins TRBV15 to TRBJ1-4; tentatively, D is TRBD1 (5 bases). CDR3 size: 15 residues. V lost 2 bases to trimming and J lost 5 bases, with 12 bases between them. Germline assignment: CDR1 LNHNV and CDR2 YYDKDF (reference sequence). CDR3 protein: CATSRSGRGNEKLFF. The CDR3 DNA reads as TGTGCCACCAGCAGATCGGGACGGGGGAATGAAAAACTGTTTTTT.

The chain joins TRBV18 to TRBJ2-1; 10 nucleotides align to TRBD2. Per germline, CDR1 KGHSH and CDR2 LQKENI. Losses at the gene ends were 2 bases for V and 8 bases for J; bases not matched to a gene: 6. The length of the CDR3 is 15 residues. The CDR3 protein is CASSPSGRGLDEQFF. As DNA, the CDR3 is TGTGCCAGCTCACCAAGCGGGAGGGGTCTGGATGAGCAGTTCTTC.

This chain connects TRBV27 to TRBJ2-1; possibly TRBD2 for D (6 bases). Germline-derived CDR1 and CDR2 are MNHEY and SMNVEV (reference sequence). V was pared by 4 bases and J by 6 bases, with 7 bases between. This CDR3 contains 12 residues. The DNA of the CDR3 is TGTGCCAGCAGTTGGGGAGGCAATGAGCAGTTCTTC. It translates to CASSWGGNEQFF.

The J gene is TRBJ2-7, the V gene TRBV20-1; weak D call: TRBD2 (6 bases). The V end was cut by 1 base, the J end by 3 bases, with 19 bases between. This CDR3 region has 16 residues. The germline gives CDR1 DFQATT, CDR2 SNEGSKA (reference sequence). CDR3: CSARVLGLAKNYEQYF. The CDR3 DNA follows: TGCAGTGCTAGAGTGTTGGGCCTAGCGAAAAACTACGAGCAGTACTTC.

This clonotype was seen only a few times. The chain is built from TRBV25-1 and TRBJ1-2; D gene uncertain. The CDR3 loop spans 12 amino acids. Trimming removed 1 base at V and 8 bases at J, with 8 bases between. Germline loops: CDR1 MGHDK, CDR2 SYGVNS. The DNA for the CDR3 is TGTGCCAGCAGTGAATTCGGACTAGGCTACACCTTC. Its translation is CASSEFGLGYTF.

This sequence joins TRBV18 and TRBJ2-1, with D possibly matching TRBD2 (6 bases). The CDR3 extends over 14 amino acids. The germline gives CDR1 KGHSH, CDR2 LQKENI. Trimming took off 4 bases at V and 6 bases at J, with 13 bases between the two ends. This CDR3 is CASSLAEPGNEQFF. In nucleotides, the CDR3 is TGTGCCAGCTCACTAGCGGAGCCTGGCAATGAGCAGTTCTTC.

V and J are TRBV20-1 and TRBJ2-3, with D uncertain. V lost 4 bases and J 3 bases, leaving 17 bases between the germline ends. This CDR3 region has 15 residues. Germline V lookup: CDR1 DFQATT, CDR2 SNEGSKA (reference sequence). CDR3 residues: CSAIYNRRYTDTQYF. The CDR3 DNA reads TGCAGTGCTATTTACAACCGGCGATATACAGATACGCAGTATTTT.

CDR3 coding DNA: TGTGCCAGCAGCAAGGACACGGGACTTGAAGCTTTCTTT. Translation: CASSKDTGLEAFF. The V gene is TRBV5-8, the J gene TRBJ1-1; tentatively, D is TRBD1 (5 bases). There are 13 residues in the CDR3. CDR1 is SGHTS and CDR2 is YDEGEE in the germline V gene. Trimming cost V 4 bases and J 7 bases, with 14 bases left between them.

This chain uses TRBV5-1 with TRBJ2-2; D call uncertain. Germline CDR1 is SGHRS and CDR2 is YFSETQ. The germline V and J ends were trimmed by 1 base and 6 bases, with 16 bases remaining between them. This CDR3 is built from 16 residues. The DNA for the CDR3 is TGCGCCAGCAGCTTGTATCCCGGAGAAGGTTCCGGGGAGCTGTTTTTT. It specifies CASSLYPGEGSGELFF.

The gene calls are TRBV5-1 and TRBJ2-3, with 9 bases lining up with TRBD1. Trimming took 2 bases from V and 6 from J; bases not matched to a gene: 16. The V gene's germline CDR1 is SGHRS and CDR2 YFSETQ. The CDR3 is 18 amino acids. CDR3 bases: TGCGCCAGCAGCTTTTCCCCCCCACACGGGACAGGGTATGATACGCAGTATTTT. Translating gives CASSFSPPHGTGYDTQYF.

This clonotype was seen at least ten times. DNA of the CDR3: TGTGCCAGCAGTTTATATCCGACAGGGATTTATGGCTACACCTTC. Protein: CASSLYPTGIYGYTF. The rearrangement links TRBV27 to TRBJ1-2, with 7 bases lining up with TRBD1. Losses at the gene ends were 1 base for V and 5 bases for J; bases not matched to a gene: 7. CDR1 MNHEY and CDR2 SMNVEV come from the germline V gene (reference sequence). The CDR3 runs 15 residues.

This chain joins TRBV19 and TRBJ2-2; 9 nucleotides line up with TRBD2. CDR1 and CDR2 (germline): LNHDA, SQIVND (reference sequence). The CDR3 runs to 16 residues. J gave up 3 bases and V 2 bases, and 4 bases lay outside the gene matches. Here the CDR3 DNA reads TGTGCCAGTAGTATACTAGCGGGAAGTGACACCGGGGAGCTGTTTTTT. Translated: CASSILAGSDTGELFF.